This T cell receptor beta chain comes out of a study of blood T cell repertoires in COVID-19 (dated by TCRdb to 2018 to 2020). Broadly, across the study: The collaborator samples originated in the United States, Italy and Spain and spanned the acute and convalescent phases of COVID-19. The material from the prospective study consisted of cDNA or gDNA derived from T cells, B-cell-depleted T cells, or PBMCs. The dataset comprised deeply sampled blood TCRbeta repertoires from subjects exposed to, actively infected with, or recovered from COVID-19. The repertoires were released in a freely available public database meant as a resource for research on the immune response to SARS-CoV-2. The samples were drawn from the first 160 participants of the ongoing ImmuneRACE study and from over 950 subjects provided by 6 global collaborators. Nearly every sample came with metadata listing a de-identified subject ID, COVID-19 status, age in years and sex. Where HLA class I and class II types were available, the types were taken from metadata supplied by the sample provider, not from assay-based typing.

TCRbeta CDR3 regions were amplified from genomic DNA using the immunoSEQ Assay, a bias-controlled multiplex PCR. The authors' pipeline ran thus. The number of nucleated cells in each sample was estimated from the amplification of reference gene primers within the assay. Sequence reads were collapsed and filtered to measure the absolute abundance of every unique TCRbeta CDR3 rearrangement. For each sample, productive Simpson clonality was calculated as the square root of Simpson's diversity index over productive rearrangements. Not all clones reach the TCRdb copy of this immuneACCESS table, which keeps in-frame sequences only. Checked studies attribute under half of the gap to unresolved V genes and leave the rest unexplained. V and J calls and clone size are given by that table; D and trimming were obtained from the DNA. The sample has 95,000 to 150,000 clones on record, roughly 77% of them singletons. The ten largest account for under 20% of the sample.

Whole blood was collected in K2EDTA tubes by collaborating institutions according to the institutions' own protocols. For TCRbeta analysis, collaborator samples were shipped as frozen whole blood, as isolated PBMCs, or as DNA extracted from either sample type. With respect to this clone: There is no known antigen for this receptor. Base-call qualities are not available, and no considerably larger clone is one nucleotide away.

Results and caveats for the whole study, not just this receptor: Clinical and demographic metadata were provided uncurated, with the amount varying by source and participant.

The junction shows trimming of 0 bases on V and 4 bases on J, plus 16 bases between the germline ends. The germline V gene specifies LGHNA as CDR1 and YSLEER as CDR2. The CDR3 measures 17 amino acids from cysteine to phenylalanine. The only DNA kept is the CDR3, 51 bases in frame from the first base. The source of this sequence is a man in his fifties or sixties with active or convalescent COVID-19. Sequenced: peripheral blood. The rearrangement joined TRBV4-3 to TRBJ2-1; the D segment could be TRBD2, given 6 matching bases. The nucleotide sequence is TGCGCCAGCAGCCAAGAAGCAAGACTAGGGGCTTACAATGAGCAGTTCTTC. It specifies CASSQEARLGAYNEQFF.